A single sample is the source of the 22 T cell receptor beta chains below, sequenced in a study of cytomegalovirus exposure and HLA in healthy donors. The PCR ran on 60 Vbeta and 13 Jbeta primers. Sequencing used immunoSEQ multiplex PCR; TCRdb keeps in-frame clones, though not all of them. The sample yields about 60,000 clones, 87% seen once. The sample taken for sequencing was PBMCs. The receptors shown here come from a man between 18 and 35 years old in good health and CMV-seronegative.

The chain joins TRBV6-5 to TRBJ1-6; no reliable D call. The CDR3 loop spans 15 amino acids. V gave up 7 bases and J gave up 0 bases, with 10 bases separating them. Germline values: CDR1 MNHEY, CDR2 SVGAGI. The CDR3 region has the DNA TGTGCCAGCAAGGCAGGCAGCTCCTATAATTCACCCCTCCACTTT. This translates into CASKAGSSYNSPLHF.

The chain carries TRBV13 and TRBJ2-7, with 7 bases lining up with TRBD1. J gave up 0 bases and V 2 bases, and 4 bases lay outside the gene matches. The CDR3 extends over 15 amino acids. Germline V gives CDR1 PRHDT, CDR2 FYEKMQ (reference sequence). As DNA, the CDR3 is TGTGCCAGCAGCTTAATGCGGACAGGCTCCTACGAGCAGTACTTC. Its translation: CASSLMRTGSYEQYF.

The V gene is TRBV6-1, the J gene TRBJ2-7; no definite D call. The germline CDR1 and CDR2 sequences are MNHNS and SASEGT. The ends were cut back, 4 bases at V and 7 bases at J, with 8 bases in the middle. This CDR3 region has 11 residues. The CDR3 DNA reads TGTGCCAGCAGTGCCCCCGGTGAGCAGTACTTC. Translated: CASSAPGEQYF.

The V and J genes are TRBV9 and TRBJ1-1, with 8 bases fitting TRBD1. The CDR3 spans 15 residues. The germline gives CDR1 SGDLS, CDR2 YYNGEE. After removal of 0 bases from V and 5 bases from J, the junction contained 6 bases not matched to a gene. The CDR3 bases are TGTGCCAGCAGCGTAGGGACAGGGCAGAGGACTGAAGCTTTCTTT. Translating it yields CASSVGTGQRTEAFF.

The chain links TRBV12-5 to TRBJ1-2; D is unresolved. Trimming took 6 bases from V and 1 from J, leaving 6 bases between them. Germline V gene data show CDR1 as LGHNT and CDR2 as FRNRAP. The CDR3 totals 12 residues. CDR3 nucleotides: TGTGCTAGTGGCCTAGATAACTATGGCTACACCTTC. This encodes CASGLDNYGYTF. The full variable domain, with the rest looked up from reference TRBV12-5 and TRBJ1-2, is DARVTQTPRHKVTEMGQEVTMRCQPILGHNTVFWYRQTMMQGLELLAYFRNRAPLDDSGMPKDRFSAEMPDATLATLKIQPSEPRDSAVYFCASGLDNYGYTFGSGTRLTVV.

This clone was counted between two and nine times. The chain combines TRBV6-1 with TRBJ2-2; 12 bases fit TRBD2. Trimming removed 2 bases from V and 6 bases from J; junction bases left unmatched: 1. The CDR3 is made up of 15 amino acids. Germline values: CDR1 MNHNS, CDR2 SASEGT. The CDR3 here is CASSELAGGPGELFF. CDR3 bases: TGTGCCAGCAGTGAACTAGCGGGGGGGCCCGGGGAGCTGTTTTTT.

The CDR3: CASSHLRVENTEAFF. In DNA form, the CDR3 reads TGCGCCAGCAGCCACTTAAGAGTTGAGAACACTGAAGCTTTCTTT. This chain links TRBV4-1 with TRBJ1-1; D call uncertain. The V end was cut by 3 bases, the J end by 1 base, with 12 bases between. From germline, CDR1 is MGHRA and CDR2 YSYEKL. The CDR3 runs to 15 residues.

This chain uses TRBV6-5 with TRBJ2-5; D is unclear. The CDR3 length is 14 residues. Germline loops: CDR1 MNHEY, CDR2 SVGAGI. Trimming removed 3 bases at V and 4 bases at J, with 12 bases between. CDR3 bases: TGTGCCAGCAGTTATGGGCGCAGGTCAGAGACCCAGTACTTC. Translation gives CASSYGRRSETQYF.

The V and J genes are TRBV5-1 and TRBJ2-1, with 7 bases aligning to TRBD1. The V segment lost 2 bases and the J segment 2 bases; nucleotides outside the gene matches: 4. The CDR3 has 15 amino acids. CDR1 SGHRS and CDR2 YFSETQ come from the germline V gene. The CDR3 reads CASSFVGTAYNEQFF. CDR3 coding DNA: TGCGCCAGCAGCTTTGTCGGGACAGCCTACAATGAGCAGTTCTTC.

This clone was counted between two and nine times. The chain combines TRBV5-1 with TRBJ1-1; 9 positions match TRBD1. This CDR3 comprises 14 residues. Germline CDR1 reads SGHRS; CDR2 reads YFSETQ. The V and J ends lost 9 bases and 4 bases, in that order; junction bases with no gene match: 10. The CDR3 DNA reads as TGCGCCACTTCGTGGGGACAGGGAAGCACTGAAGCTTTCTTT. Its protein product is CATSWGQGSTEAFF.

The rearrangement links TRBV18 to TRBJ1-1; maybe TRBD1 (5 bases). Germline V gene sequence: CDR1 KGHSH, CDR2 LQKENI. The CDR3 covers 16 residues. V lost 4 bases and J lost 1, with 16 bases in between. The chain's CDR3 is CASSRAGGRANTEAFF. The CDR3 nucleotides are TGTGCCAGCTCACGGGCCGGGGGACGGGCGAACACTGAAGCTTTCTTT.

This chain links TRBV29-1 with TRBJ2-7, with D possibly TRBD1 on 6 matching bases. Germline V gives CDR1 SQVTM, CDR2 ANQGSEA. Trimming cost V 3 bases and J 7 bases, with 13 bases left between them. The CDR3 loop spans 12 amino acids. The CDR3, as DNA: TGCAGCGTTGATACTTTCGGGACAGAGCAGTACTTC. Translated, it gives CSVDTFGTEQYF.

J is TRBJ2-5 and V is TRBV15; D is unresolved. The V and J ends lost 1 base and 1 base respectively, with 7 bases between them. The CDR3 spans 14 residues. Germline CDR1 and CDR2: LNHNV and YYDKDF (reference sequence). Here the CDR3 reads CATSRGDTQETQYF. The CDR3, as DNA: TGTGCCACCAGCAGAGGCGACACCCAAGAGACCCAGTACTTC.

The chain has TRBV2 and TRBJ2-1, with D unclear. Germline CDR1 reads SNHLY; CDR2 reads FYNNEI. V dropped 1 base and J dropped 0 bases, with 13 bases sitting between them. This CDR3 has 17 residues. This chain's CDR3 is CASSEEVAESSYNEQFF. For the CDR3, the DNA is TGTGCCAGCAGTGAAGAGGTAGCCGAGAGCTCCTACAATGAGCAGTTCTTC.

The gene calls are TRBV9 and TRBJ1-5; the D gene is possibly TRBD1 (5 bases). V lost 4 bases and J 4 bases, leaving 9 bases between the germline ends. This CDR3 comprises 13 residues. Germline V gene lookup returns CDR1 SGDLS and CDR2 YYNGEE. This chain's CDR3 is CASSPGGNQPQHF. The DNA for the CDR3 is TGTGCCAGCAGCCCGGGGGGGAATCAGCCCCAGCATTTT.

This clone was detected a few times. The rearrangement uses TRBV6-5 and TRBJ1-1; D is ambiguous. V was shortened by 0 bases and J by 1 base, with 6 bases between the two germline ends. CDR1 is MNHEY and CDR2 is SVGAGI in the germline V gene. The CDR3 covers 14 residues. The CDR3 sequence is CASSYSSSNTEAFF. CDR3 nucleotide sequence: TGTGCCAGCAGTTACTCGAGTTCGAACACTGAAGCTTTCTTT.

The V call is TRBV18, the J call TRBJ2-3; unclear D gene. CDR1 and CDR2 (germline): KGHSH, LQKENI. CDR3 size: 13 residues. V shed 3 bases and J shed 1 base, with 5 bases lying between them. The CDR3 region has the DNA TGTGCCAGCTCACCCTACGGCACAGATACGCAGTATTTT. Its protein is CASSPYGTDTQYF.

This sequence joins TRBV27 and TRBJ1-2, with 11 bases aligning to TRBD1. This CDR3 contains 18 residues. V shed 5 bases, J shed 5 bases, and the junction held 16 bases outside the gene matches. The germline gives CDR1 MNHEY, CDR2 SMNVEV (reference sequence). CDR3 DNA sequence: TGTGCCAGCAGTCCCGGGTGGACAGGGGGCATTCTGATTTATGGCTACACCTTC. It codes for CASSPGWTGGILIYGYTF.

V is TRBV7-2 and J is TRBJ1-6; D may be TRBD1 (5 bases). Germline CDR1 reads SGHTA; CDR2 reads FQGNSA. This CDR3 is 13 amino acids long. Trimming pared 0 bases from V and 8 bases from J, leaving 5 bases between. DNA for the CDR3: TGTGCCAGCAGCTTAGCAGGGGATTCACCCCTCCACTTT. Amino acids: CASSLAGDSPLHF.

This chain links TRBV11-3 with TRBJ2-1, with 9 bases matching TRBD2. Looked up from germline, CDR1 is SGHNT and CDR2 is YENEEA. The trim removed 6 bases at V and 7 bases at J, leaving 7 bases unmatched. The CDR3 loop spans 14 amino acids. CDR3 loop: CASSFSGGLNEQFF. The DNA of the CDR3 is TGTGCCAGCAGTTTCAGCGGGGGGCTGAATGAGCAGTTCTTC.

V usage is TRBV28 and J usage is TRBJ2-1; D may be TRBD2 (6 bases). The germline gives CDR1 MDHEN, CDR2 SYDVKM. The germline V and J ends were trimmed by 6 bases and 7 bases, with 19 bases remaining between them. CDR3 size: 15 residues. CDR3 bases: TGTGCCAGCAGCTTAACCGGGACTTCACCAAATGAGCAGTTCTTC. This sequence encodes CASSLTGTSPNEQFF. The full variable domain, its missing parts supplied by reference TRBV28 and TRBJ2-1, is DVKVTQSSRYLVKRTGEKVFLECVQDMDHENMFWYRQDPGLGLRLIYFSYDVKMKEKGDIPEGYSVSREKKERFSLILESASTNQTSMYLCASSLTGTSPNEQFFGPGTRLTVL.

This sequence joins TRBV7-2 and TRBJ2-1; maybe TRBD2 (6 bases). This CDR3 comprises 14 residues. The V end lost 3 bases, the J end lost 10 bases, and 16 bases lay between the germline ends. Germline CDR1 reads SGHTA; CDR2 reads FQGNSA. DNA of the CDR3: TGTGCCAGCAGCTTCGGGACTTTGATTGGGGAGCAGTTCTTC. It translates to CASSFGTLIGEQFF.